The text below deals with one T cell receptor beta chain. Its target is unknown. The data originate from a study of regulatory T cells. Whole-study findings and limits: In CD3G-deficient patients, conventional CD4+ T cells were enriched for hydrophobic CDR3 residues at positions 6 and 7.

There are 14 residues in the CDR3. Germline V gives CDR1 SNHLY, CDR2 FYNNEI. The V gene lost 8 bases and the J gene lost 0 bases, with 12 bases spanning the gap. The primer mix had 52 TRBV and 13 TRBJ primers. Sequencing was performed with immunoSEQ multiplex PCR; in TCRdb, only in-frame clones are kept and a portion is missing. The sample lists around 32,000 clones, roughly 92% seen once, with 1.5% to 1.8% in the top ten. Patients aged 2 to 39 years had fewer naive and more memory CD4+ and CD8+ T cells. The sequencing input was conventional CD4+ T cells sorted from blood. The chain couples TRBV2 to TRBJ2-3; no clear D. This clonotype was sampled from a person under 30 with CD3G deficiency. The CDR3 nucleotides are TGTGCCAGCCGGCAACCAGTTAGCACAGATACGCAGTATTTT. As protein: CASRQPVSTDTQYF.